Shown below are 20 T cell receptor beta chains from a single sample sequenced in a study of blood T cell repertoires in COVID-19. Sequencing used immunoSEQ multiplex PCR; TCRdb keeps in-frame clones, though not all of them. The repertoire holds about 130,000 clones, roughly four fifths seen once, with 11% in the top ten. Sequenced sample: peripheral blood. The receptors shown here come from a human donor in a cohort sampled during active COVID-19.

In its sample, this clone was seen a few times. This chain connects TRBV6-5 to TRBJ2-3, with 7 nucleotides matching TRBD2. With 6 bases clipped from V and 1 base from J, the junction kept 7 bases outside the gene matches. Germline CDR1 reads MNHEY; CDR2 reads SVGAGI. This CDR3 contains 15 residues. CDR3 region: CASSAQRGGTDTQYF. The DNA of the CDR3 is TGTGCCAGCAGCGCCCAGCGGGGAGGCACAGATACGCAGTATTTT.

This clone was recorded a few times. The CDR3 loop reads CASSYSIGLAGEDEQYF. The CDR3 coding sequence is TGTGCCAGCAGTTACTCTATCGGACTAGCGGGGGAAGACGAGCAGTACTTC. This chain connects TRBV6-2 or TRBV6-3 to TRBJ2-7; TRBD2 matches at 13 bases. Germline trimming cut 0 bases from V and 5 bases from J; bases unmatched to any gene: 7. The CDR3 extends over 17 amino acids. Germline lookup yields CDR1 MNHEY and CDR2 SVGEGT.

This clone was found once. The rearrangement links TRBV5-1 to TRBJ1-3, with 9 bases identical to TRBD1. Germline loops: CDR1 SGHRS, CDR2 YFSETQ. V lost 4 bases, J lost 8 bases, and 4 bases stayed unmatched. CDR3 size: 13 residues. As DNA, the CDR3 is TGCGCCAGCAGCGGACAGGGGAGGGACACCATATATTTT. Translating it yields CASSGQGRDTIYF. Complete variable domain (other parts from reference TRBV5-1 and TRBJ1-3): KAGVTQTPRYLIKTRGQQVTLSCSPISGHRSVSWYQQTPGQGLQFLFEYFSETQRNKGNFPGRFSGRQFSNSRSEMNVSTLELGDSALYLCASSGQGRDTIYFGEGSWLTVV.

The gene calls are TRBV15 and TRBJ2-1; 9 positions match TRBD2. This CDR3 has 16 amino acids. After removal of 3 bases from V and 4 bases from J, the junction contained 7 bases not matched to a gene. Germline V gives CDR1 LNHNV, CDR2 YYDKDF (reference sequence). The CDR3 reads CATSRGAGGTYNEQFF. The CDR3 DNA reads TGTGCCACCAGCAGGGGGGCGGGGGGGACATACAATGAGCAGTTCTTC.

Written as DNA, the CDR3 is TGTGCCAGCAGTCCACCCCTGGGGACTGGCCCATACGAGCAGTACTTC. Amino acid sequence: CASSPPLGTGPYEQYF. V gene TRBV28 combines with J gene TRBJ2-7; a weak D match, TRBD2 (6 bases). CDR3 length: 16 residues. V gave up 5 bases and J gave up 4 bases, with 21 bases separating them. CDR1 and CDR2 (germline): MDHEN, SYDVKM.

The chain links TRBV5-1 to TRBJ2-7; 7 bases are shared with TRBD1. The CDR3 sequence is 14 residues long. Germline values: CDR1 SGHRS, CDR2 YFSETQ. With 0 bases clipped from V and 5 bases from J, the junction kept 5 bases outside the gene matches. The CDR3 nucleotides read TGCGCCAGCAGCTTGGGTACAGGGGTCCACGAGCAGTACTTC. It translates to CASSLGTGVHEQYF.

This chain connects TRBV7-2 to TRBJ1-1; perhaps TRBD1 as D (5 bases). CDR1 is SGHTA and CDR2 is FQGNSA in the germline V gene. Trimming removed 0 bases at V and 4 bases at J, with 12 bases between. The CDR3 totals 15 residues. CDR3 coding DNA: TGTGCCAGCAGCTTAGCCGCAGGGTCGGGCACTGAAGCTTTCTTT. Translation gives CASSLAAGSGTEAFF.

V is TRBV7-9 and J is TRBJ1-4; a possible D gene is TRBD1 (5 bases). CDR1 and CDR2 (germline): SEHNR, FQNEAQ (reference sequence). Between the trimmed V and J ends, which lost 4 bases and 4 bases, there was a span of 13 bases. The CDR3 length is 15 residues. The CDR3 region is CASSSRGVLNEKLFF. In DNA, the CDR3 is TGTGCCAGCAGCTCTCGGGGGGTCCTTAATGAAAAACTGTTTTTT.

This sequence joins TRBV5-8 and TRBJ2-3; D not resolved. There are 13 residues in the CDR3. Germline values: CDR1 SGHTS, CDR2 YDEGEE. V dropped 4 bases and J dropped 4 bases, with 10 bases sitting between them. The CDR3 nucleotides are TGTGCCAGCAGCGGCGGCCGGTCAGATACGCAGTATTTT. Translated: CASSGGRSDTQYF.

The rearrangement links TRBV10-2 to TRBJ2-2; 11 bases map to TRBD1. With V trimmed by 7 bases and J by 4 bases, 2 bases remained unmatched. The CDR3 totals 14 residues. The germline CDR1 and CDR2 sequences are WSHSY and SAAADI. The CDR3, as DNA: TGCGCCAGCAAAGGGACAGGGGGCACCGGGGAGCTGTTTTTT. Translation: CASKGTGGTGELFF.

The CDR3 sequence is CASSRWGGAPYEQYF. The CDR3 DNA sequence: TGCGCCAGCAGCCGATGGGGCGGAGCTCCTTACGAGCAGTACTTC. V and J are TRBV5-1 and TRBJ2-7, with D possibly being TRBD1 (5 bases). V was pared by 4 bases and J by 4 bases, with 18 bases between. Germline loops: CDR1 SGHRS, CDR2 YFSETQ. The CDR3 sequence is 15 residues long.

The V gene is TRBV7-9, the J gene TRBJ1-5, with 9 nucleotides matching TRBD1. The CDR3 is made up of 15 amino acids. V lost 1 base and J lost 6; bases outside the gene matches: 4. Germline V gene data show CDR1 as SEHNR and CDR2 as FQNEAQ (reference sequence). The CDR3 reads CASSLGGQGGQPQHF. The CDR3 coding sequence is TGTGCCAGCAGCTTAGGGGGACAGGGAGGTCAGCCCCAGCATTTT.

In this sample, this clone turned up once. The chain has TRBV28 and TRBJ2-7; 7 positions match TRBD1. The CDR3 extends over 17 amino acids. From germline, CDR1 is MDHEN and CDR2 SYDVKM. The junction had 10 bases not matched to a gene; V was cut back by 2 bases and J by 0 bases. The CDR3 loop reads CASSLRRWGQRSYEQYF. CDR3 in DNA: TGTGCCAGCAGTTTAAGGCGTTGGGGACAGCGCTCCTACGAGCAGTACTTC.

This clone was recorded only once. The V gene is TRBV12-3 or TRBV12-4, the J gene TRBJ1-3, with D possibly TRBD1 on 6 matching bases. The CDR3 loop spans 13 amino acids. Trimming removed 5 bases at V and 7 bases at J, with 12 bases between. CDR3 DNA sequence: TGTGCCAGCAGTATGGACAGAGTCAACACCATATATTTT. Translating gives CASSMDRVNTIYF.

The J gene is TRBJ2-5, the V gene TRBV3-1 (or the pseudogene TRBV3-2), with D tentatively TRBD2 (7 bases). CDR1 is LGHDT, CDR2 YNNKEL, per germline (reference sequence). Between the trimmed V and J ends, which lost 6 bases and 5 bases, there was a span of 16 bases. This CDR3 is built from 14 residues. The DNA of the CDR3 is TGTGCCAGCAGGGAGCTAGGGGGGGCTGAGACCCAGTACTTC. Protein product: CASRELGGAETQYF.

The rearrangement uses TRBV11-1 and TRBJ2-7; TRBD2 might be the D (6 bases). Germline lookup yields CDR1 SGHAT and CDR2 FQDESV (reference sequence). Trimming pared 2 bases from V and 5 bases from J, leaving 13 bases between. The CDR3 has 14 residues. CDR3 amino acids: CASSLPRGGDEQYF. The CDR3 bases are TGTGCCAGCAGCTTACCCCGAGGAGGGGACGAGCAGTACTTC.

The chain uses TRBV12-3 or TRBV12-4 and TRBJ2-1, with TRBD2 as a possible D gene (6 bases). V was shortened by 6 bases and J by 9 bases, with 15 bases between the two germline ends. The CDR3 sequence is 13 residues long. In nucleotides, the CDR3 is TGTGCCAGCAGCTTGGAAGGGCGGGGTGAGCAGTTCTTC. Translating gives CASSLEGRGEQFF.

Only one count was recorded for this clone. The rearrangement links TRBV30 to TRBJ2-1; 8 bases match TRBD1. The CDR3 totals 19 residues. V was clipped by 1 base and J by 0 bases; unmatched bases: 14. Germline V gene data show CDR1 as GTSNPN and CDR2 as SVGIG (reference sequence). This chain's CDR3 is CAWSGGDRGRGGSYNEQFF. The CDR3 nucleotides are TGTGCCTGGAGTGGAGGAGACAGGGGTCGAGGTGGCTCCTACAATGAGCAGTTCTTC.

This chain's CDR3 is CASTGTRTEAFF. CDR3 DNA sequence: TGTGCCAGCACGGGGACTCGAACTGAAGCTTTCTTT. V is TRBV28 and J is TRBJ1-1; D may be TRBD1 (5 bases). CDR1 and CDR2 (germline): MDHEN, SYDVKM. This CDR3 has 12 residues. V lost 7 bases and J 5 bases, leaving 11 bases between the germline ends.

The chain joins TRBV28 to TRBJ1-5, with 9 bases identical to TRBD1. V was clipped by 3 bases and J by 6 bases; unmatched bases: 6. CDR1 is MDHEN and CDR2 is SYDVKM in the germline V gene. There are 15 residues in the CDR3. The chain's CDR3 is CASSLGDRVSQPQHF. The CDR3 DNA is TGTGCCAGCAGTTTGGGGGACAGGGTAAGTCAGCCCCAGCATTTT.